This T cell receptor beta chain stems from a study of blood T cell repertoires in COVID-19. Study at large: Spain, Italy and the United States supplied samples that represented acute and convalescent COVID-19. Sources were T cells, B-cell-depleted T cells, or PBMCs; the material itself was cDNA or gDNA.

The V gene's germline CDR1 is SEHNR and CDR2 FQNEAQ (reference sequence). J lost 5 bases, V lost 4 bases, and 9 bases had no gene match. The CDR3 is 15 residues long. Seattle participants joined during active infection and were tracked over time. Measured with immunoSEQ multiplex PCR; TCRdb has only the in-frame clones, and not every one. The sample lists about 410,000 clones; approximately 91% were seen once. The receptor was isolated from a middle-aged woman with COVID-19, enrolled during active disease. The chain joins TRBV7-9 to TRBJ2-7; TRBD1 agrees at 9 bases. The source material was peripheral blood. The DNA of the CDR3 is TGTGCCAGCAGCTGGACCGGGACAGGGCTTAACGAGCAGTACTTC. It is translated as CASSWTGTGLNEQYF.